The 3 T cell receptor beta chains below come from one sample, sequenced in a study of blood T cell repertoires in COVID-19. Assay used: immunoSEQ multiplex PCR; TCRdb lists only in-frame clones, some missing. Of approximately 190,000 clones listed, more than 80% are singletons. The sequenced sample was peripheral blood. Receptor source: a man aged 50-60 years with acute or convalescent COVID-19.

This chain uses TRBV27 with TRBJ2-5; perhaps TRBD1 as D (6 bases). V gave up 6 bases and J gave up 0 bases, with 17 bases separating them. CDR1 MNHEY and CDR2 SMNVEV come from the germline V gene (reference sequence). This CDR3 region has 16 residues. The CDR3 reads CASRRGTQGYQETQYF. In nucleotides, the CDR3 is TGTGCCAGCAGGCGAGGGACCCAGGGGTACCAAGAGACCCAGTACTTC.

The chain carries TRBV29-1 and TRBJ2-1, with D maybe TRBD2 (6 bases). V lost 7 bases and J lost 6, with 16 bases in between. Germline V gives CDR1 SQVTM, CDR2 ANQGSEA. The CDR3 consists of 13 residues. This chain's CDR3 is CSARASETNEQFF. The CDR3 nucleotides read TGCAGCGCGCGGGCTAGCGAGACCAATGAGCAGTTCTTC.

This clone was counted a few times. V is TRBV9 and J is TRBJ1-5, with 7 nucleotides matching TRBD1. The CDR3 covers 14 residues. Trimming at V came to 4 bases and at J to 2 bases, leaving 3 bases not matched to a gene. CDR1 is SGDLS and CDR2 is YYNGEE in the germline V gene. This chain's CDR3 is CASSTGEGNQPQHF. As DNA, the CDR3 is TGTGCCAGCAGCACAGGGGAGGGCAATCAGCCCCAGCATTTT.